These 19 T cell receptor beta chains were all obtained from the same sample, sequenced in a study of blood T cell repertoires in COVID-19. The assay was immunoSEQ multiplex PCR, and TCRdb's table has in-frame clones only and misses some. The sample carries roughly 100,000 clones, about 85% recorded once. Sequenced sample: peripheral blood. These TCRs come from a human donor in a cohort sampled during active COVID-19.

The genes are TRBV9 and TRBJ2-7, with 9 nucleotides matching TRBD1. CDR1 and CDR2 (germline): SGDLS, YYNGEE. V shed 2 bases and J 1 base; nucleotides not matched to a gene: 4. The CDR3 loop spans 15 amino acids. The CDR3 spells CASSVGQGTSYEQYF. The CDR3 region has the DNA TGTGCCAGCAGCGTCGGACAGGGGACATCCTACGAGCAGTACTTC.

This chain joins TRBV3-1 (or the pseudogene TRBV3-2) and TRBJ2-7; no reliable D call. V shed 0 bases and J shed 7 bases, with 13 bases lying between them. The CDR3 runs to 14 residues. Germline V gene data show CDR1 as LGHDT and CDR2 as YNNKEL (reference sequence). In DNA, the CDR3 is TGTGCCAGCAGCCAAGATCCTTTTTCCGGGGAGCAGTACTTC. It translates to CASSQDPFSGEQYF.

This chain uses TRBV7-9 with TRBJ2-3; 11 bases align to TRBD2. CDR1 and CDR2 from the germline V gene are SEHNR and FQNEAQ (reference sequence). There are 14 residues in the CDR3. V lost 3 bases, J lost 15 bases, and 11 bases stayed unmatched. The CDR3 DNA follows: TGTGCCAGCAGCTTCACTAGCGGGGGCCCCCCGAATTATTTT. Protein product: CASSFTSGGPPNYF.

The chain combines TRBV5-1 with TRBJ2-1, with a tentative D call TRBD2 (6 bases). V lost 4 bases, J lost 7 bases, and 15 bases lay in between. Germline V gene sequence: CDR1 SGHRS, CDR2 YFSETQ. This CDR3 comprises 14 residues. The CDR3 bases are TGCGCCAGCAGCCCTACCCCGGGGGAAAATGAGCAGTTCTTC. Translated: CASSPTPGENEQFF.

This chain joins TRBV10-2 and TRBJ2-4, with 8 bases fitting TRBD2. The CDR3 spans 14 residues. Germline CDR1 WSHSY, CDR2 SAAADI. With V trimmed by 8 bases and J by 0 bases, 3 bases remained unmatched. The CDR3 here is CASASGLAKNIQYF. CDR3 bases: TGCGCCAGCGCTAGCGGGTTAGCCAAAAACATTCAGTACTTC.

The chain has TRBV5-4 and TRBJ1-5; D is ambiguous. Germline assignment: CDR1 SGHNT and CDR2 YYREEE (reference sequence). The CDR3 has 15 amino acids. The V end was cut by 0 bases, the J end by 5 bases, with 12 bases between. CDR3 DNA sequence: TGTGCCAGCAGCTTGGATGCGGCCCTTGATCAGCCCCAGCATTTT. As protein: CASSLDAALDQPQHF.

This sequence joins TRBV6-5 and TRBJ1-2; D possibly corresponds to TRBD1 (6 bases). V shed 8 bases and J shed 4 bases, with 20 bases lying between them. Germline CDR1 is MNHEY and CDR2 is SVGAGI. There are 15 residues in the CDR3. DNA of the CDR3: TGTGCCAGCGTGGGTCGAGGGGGGGGCGGCTATGGCTACACCTTC. It encodes CASVGRGGGGYGYTF.

J is TRBJ2-1 and V is TRBV10-3; no reliable D call. This CDR3 is 12 amino acids long. Trimming stripped 8 bases from V and 4 bases from J, with 9 bases between. Germline assignment: CDR1 ENHRY and CDR2 SYGVKD. CDR3 nucleotides: TGTGCCATCGACGACGGGTACAATGAGCAGTTCTTC. This codes for CAIDDGYNEQFF.

The rearrangement links TRBV7-6 to TRBJ2-1; the match to TRBD2 covers 12 bases. There are 14 residues in the CDR3. V trimming: 0 bases; J trimming: 9 bases; junction bases outside the gene matches: 0. CDR1 is SGHVS and CDR2 is FNYEAQ in the germline V gene. CDR3 in amino acids: CASSLAGLAGEQFF. CDR3 coding DNA: TGTGCCAGCAGCTTAGCGGGACTAGCGGGTGAGCAGTTCTTC.

V gene TRBV11-2 combines with J gene TRBJ2-3, with 10 bases fitting TRBD2. The CDR3 sequence is 14 residues long. The V gene's germline CDR1 is SGHAT and CDR2 FQNNGV. Unmatched junction bases numbered 6, after V lost 6 bases and J lost 6 bases. CDR3 protein: CASRSSSGGDTQYF. The CDR3 DNA reads TGTGCCAGCAGATCTTCTAGCGGGGGTGATACGCAGTATTTT.

The genes are TRBV18 and TRBJ2-3; 14 bases are a match to TRBD2. The J segment lost 3 bases and the V segment lost 0 bases, leaving 2 bases of the junction unmatched. CDR1 KGHSH and CDR2 LQKENI come from the germline V gene. The CDR3 is made up of 17 amino acids. CDR3 sequence: CASSPPGTSGSTDTQYF. The DNA for the CDR3 is TGTGCCAGCTCACCACCAGGGACTAGCGGGAGTACAGATACGCAGTATTTT.

V is TRBV4-1 and J is TRBJ2-7, with 10 bases that match TRBD2. Germline CDR1 is MGHRA and CDR2 is YSYEKL. The V gene end was trimmed by 3 bases and the J gene end by 0 bases; junction bases not matched to a gene: 8. The CDR3 contains 17 residues. The CDR3 protein is CASSHKTGTSASYEQYF. The CDR3, as DNA: TGCGCCAGCAGCCATAAAACCGGGACTAGCGCCTCCTACGAGCAGTACTTC.

The rearrangement uses TRBV28 and TRBJ1-2; 8 nucleotides align to TRBD1. The CDR3 has 13 amino acids. Trimming at V came to 11 bases and at J to 4 bases, leaving 9 bases not matched to a gene. Germline V gene data show CDR1 as MDHEN and CDR2 as SYDVKM. The CDR3 sequence: CAAGTGPIYGYTF. CDR3 coding DNA: TGTGCCGCAGGGACAGGCCCCATCTATGGCTACACCTTC.

The V gene is TRBV19, the J gene TRBJ1-1; D is perhaps TRBD1 (6 bases). V was shortened by 6 bases and J by 0 bases, with 14 bases between the two germline ends. The CDR3 sequence is 15 residues long. Germline-derived CDR1 and CDR2 are LNHDA and SQIVND (reference sequence). The DNA of the CDR3 is TGTGCCAGTAGCCCCACAGGGACCCTGAACACTGAAGCTTTCTTT. It encodes CASSPTGTLNTEAFF.

The rearrangement joins TRBV6-6 to TRBJ1-6; 7 bases map to TRBD1. Germline V lookup: CDR1 MNHNY, CDR2 SVGAGI (reference sequence). The CDR3 has 16 amino acids. V gave up 2 bases and J gave up 3 bases; unmatched junction bases: 4. The CDR3 nucleotides read TGTGCCAGCAGTTACGGACAGGCCTACTATAATTCACCCCTCCACTTT. Amino acids: CASSYGQAYYNSPLHF.

This clone was detected only once. The chain couples TRBV28 to TRBJ1-2; the match to TRBD1 covers 8 bases. Germline CDR1 and CDR2: MDHEN and SYDVKM. The CDR3 is made up of 15 amino acids. Losses at the gene ends were 2 bases for V and 4 bases for J; bases not matched to a gene: 6. The CDR3 region has the DNA TGTGCCAGCAGTTTAGTCAGGGGGCCTGTCTATGGCTACACCTTC. Translation gives CASSLVRGPVYGYTF.

V gene TRBV5-1 combines with J gene TRBJ2-3; D is perhaps TRBD2 (5 bases). Germline-derived CDR1 and CDR2 are SGHRS and YFSETQ. Trimming took off 4 bases at V and 1 base at J, with 16 bases between the two ends. CDR3 length: 16 residues. This CDR3 is CASSTTSSTGTDTQYF. CDR3 bases: TGCGCCAGCAGCACCACTTCTAGCACTGGCACAGATACGCAGTATTTT.

The CDR3 region has the DNA TGTGCCAGCAGCCCAGGTGCGGGAGGGCCCCACGAGCAGTACTTC. Translating it yields CASSPGAGGPHEQYF. The genes are TRBV11-3 and TRBJ2-7; 9 bases line up with TRBD2. The ends lost 5 bases at V and 5 bases at J; junction bases unmatched: 10. Germline assignment: CDR1 SGHNT and CDR2 YENEEA. CDR3 length: 15 residues.

This chain uses TRBV18 with TRBJ2-5; 7 bases are a match to TRBD1. After removal of 2 bases from V and 5 bases from J, the junction contained 8 bases not matched to a gene. This CDR3 has 15 residues. The germline gives CDR1 KGHSH, CDR2 LQKENI. The CDR3 DNA sequence: TGTGCCAGCTCACCAAAGGGGGCAGGTTCGGAGACCCAGTACTTC. Translation gives CASSPKGAGSETQYF.